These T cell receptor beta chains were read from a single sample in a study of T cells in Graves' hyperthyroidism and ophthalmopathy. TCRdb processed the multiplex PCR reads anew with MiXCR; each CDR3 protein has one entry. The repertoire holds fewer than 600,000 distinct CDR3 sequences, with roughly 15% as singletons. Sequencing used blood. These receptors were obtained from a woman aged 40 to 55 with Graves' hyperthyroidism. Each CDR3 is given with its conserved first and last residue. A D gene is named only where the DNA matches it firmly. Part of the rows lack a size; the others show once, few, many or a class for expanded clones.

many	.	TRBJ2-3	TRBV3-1	CASSLLPDSSTDTQYF	TGTGCCAGCAGCCTCCTGCCGGACAGTAGCACAGATACGCAGTATTTT
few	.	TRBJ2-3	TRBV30	CAWSGLGPDTQYF	TGTGCCTGGAGTGGGTTAGGCCCAGATACGCAGTATTTT
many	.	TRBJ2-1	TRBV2	CASSRSEGNKQFF	TGTGCCAGCAGTCGGTCGGAGGGCAATAAGCAGTTCTTC
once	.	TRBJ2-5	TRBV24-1	CATSGRGHQETQYF	TGTGCCACCAGTGGCAGGGGCCACCAAGAGACCCAGTACTTC
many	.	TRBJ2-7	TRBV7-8	CASSLQGIYEQYF	TGTGCCAGCAGCTTACAGGGAATCTACGAGCAGTACTTC
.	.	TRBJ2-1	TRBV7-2	CAGGALNEQFF	TGTGCCGGGGGGGCGCTTAATGAGCAGTTCTTC
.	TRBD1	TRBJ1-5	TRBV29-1	CSVGEDRGQPQHF	TGCAGCGTGGGGGAAGACAGGGGCCAGCCCCAGCATTTT
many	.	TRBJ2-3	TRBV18	CASSPGGQSTDTQYF	TGTGCCAGCTCACCAGGGGGACAAAGCACAGATACGCAGTATTTT
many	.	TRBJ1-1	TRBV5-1	CASSLGWEAEAFF	TGCGCCAGCAGCTTGGGGTGGGAGGCTGAAGCTTTCTTT
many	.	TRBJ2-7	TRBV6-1	CASSEVGLTYEQYF	TGTGCCAGCAGTGAAGTGGGCTTAACCTACGAGCAGTACTTC
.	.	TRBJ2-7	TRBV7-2	CASSWRQSVYEQYF	TGTGCCAGCAGTTGGAGACAGTCCGTCTACGAGCAGTACTTC
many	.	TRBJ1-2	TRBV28	CASSSRDLTYGYTF	TGTGCCAGCAGTTCCCGGGACCTTACCTATGGCTACACCTTC
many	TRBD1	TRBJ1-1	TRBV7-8	CASSPAQGANTEAFF	TGTGCCAGCAGCCCAGCCCAGGGGGCGAACACTGAAGCTTTCTTT
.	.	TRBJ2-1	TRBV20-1	CSARGGLANSYNEQFF	TGCAGTGCTAGGGGGGGGCTAGCGAACTCCTACAATGAGCAGTTCTTC
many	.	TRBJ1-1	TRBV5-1	CASSLDLTANTEAFF	TGCGCCAGCAGCTTGGATCTGACAGCTAACACTGAAGCTTTCTTT
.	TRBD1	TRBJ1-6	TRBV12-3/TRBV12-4	CASTTGGNSPLHF	TGTGCCAGCACGACAGGGGGTAATTCACCCCTCCACTTT
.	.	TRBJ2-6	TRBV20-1	CSARDPLFTSAGANVLTF	TGCAGTGCTAGAGACCCCCTTTTTACATCGGCTGGGGCCAACGTCCTGACTTTC
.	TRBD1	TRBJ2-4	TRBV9	CASSPAQGATLAKNIQYF	TGTGCCAGCAGCCCAGCCCAGGGGGCGACCTTAGCCAAAAACATTCAGTACTTC
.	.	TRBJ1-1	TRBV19	CASSIGTGTPNTEAFF	TGTGCCAGTAGTATAGGAACCGGGACACCGAACACTGAAGCTTTCTTT
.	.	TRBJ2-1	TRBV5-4	CASSARGVTYNEQFF	TGTGCCAGCAGCGCCAGGGGGGTCACCTACAATGAGCAGTTCTTC
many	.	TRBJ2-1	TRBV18	CASSQSVSYNEQFF	TGTGCCAGCTCACAAAGCGTTTCCTACAATGAGCAGTTCTTC
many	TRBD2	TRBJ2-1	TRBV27	CASSLAGGNYNEQFF	TGTGCCAGCAGTTTAGCGGGAGGAAATTACAATGAGCAGTTCTTC
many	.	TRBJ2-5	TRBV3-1	CASSQRGTETQYF	TGTGCCAGCAGCCAACGAGGGACAGAGACCCAGTACTTC
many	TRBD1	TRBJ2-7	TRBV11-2	CASVGQGLSYEQYF	TGTGCCAGCGTAGGACAGGGACTCTCCTACGAGCAGTACTTC
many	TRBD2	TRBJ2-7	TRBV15	CATSRGLAGYEQYF	TGTGCCACCAGCAGAGGACTAGCGGGGTACGAGCAGTACTTC
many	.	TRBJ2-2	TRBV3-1	CASSQRDLNTGELFF	TGTGCCAGCAGCCAGCGGGACTTGAACACCGGGGAGCTGTTTTTT
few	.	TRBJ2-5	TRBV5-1	CASKLKETQYF	TGCGCCAGCAAGCTCAAGGAGACCCAGTACTTC
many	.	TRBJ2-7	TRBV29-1	CSGSSAGPTYEQYF	TGCAGCGGGTCCTCAGCAGGCCCAACCTACGAGCAGTACTTC
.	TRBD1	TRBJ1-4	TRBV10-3	CASADRVNEKLFF	TGTGCCTCCGCTGACAGGGTTAATGAAAAACTGTTTTTT
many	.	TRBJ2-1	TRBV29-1	CSAPLDLLDNEQFF	TGCAGCGCTCCACTTGACCTCCTCGACAATGAGCAGTTCTTC
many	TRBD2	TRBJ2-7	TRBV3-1	CASSQVGLGEQYF	TGTGCCAGCAGCCAAGTGGGACTAGGCGAGCAGTACTTC
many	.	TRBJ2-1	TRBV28	CASTWAGYEQFF	TGTGCCAGCACGTGGGCGGGATATGAGCAGTTCTTC
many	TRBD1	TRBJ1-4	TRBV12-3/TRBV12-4	CASSSRTGGTNEKLFF	TGTGCCAGCAGCTCTAGGACAGGGGGAACTAATGAAAAACTGTTTTTT
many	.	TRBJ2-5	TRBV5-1	CASSLAQTQETQYF	TGCGCCAGCAGCTTGGCCCAGACCCAAGAGACCCAGTACTTC
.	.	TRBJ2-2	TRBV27	CASSRQGHTGELFF	TGTGCCAGCAGCCGGCAGGGCCACACCGGGGAGCTGTTTTTT
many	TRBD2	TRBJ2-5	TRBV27	CASSLGAGAAQYF	TGTGCCAGCAGTTTAGGTGCGGGAGCGGCCCAGTACTTC
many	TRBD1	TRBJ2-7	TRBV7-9	CASSYTGDSEQYF	TGTGCCAGCAGCTACACAGGGGATAGCGAGCAGTACTTC
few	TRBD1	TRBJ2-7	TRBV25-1	CASSQRTGHYEQYF	TGTGCCAGCAGTCAGCGGACAGGACACTACGAGCAGTACTTC
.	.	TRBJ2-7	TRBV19	CASSTATLGVHEQYF	TGTGCCAGTAGTACTGCTACCCTTGGGGTCCACGAGCAGTACTTC
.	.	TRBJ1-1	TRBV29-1	CSVADRVTEAFF	TGCAGCGTTGCTGATCGGGTCACTGAAGCTTTCTTT
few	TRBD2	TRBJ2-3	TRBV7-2	CASSPPGLAGGGTQYF	TGTGCCAGCAGCCCGCCGGGACTAGCGGGCGGGGGTACGCAGTATTTT
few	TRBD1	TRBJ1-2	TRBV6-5	CASSYSSGGSYGCTF	TGTGCCAGCAGTTACTCGTCAGGGGGAAGCTATGGCTGCACCTTC
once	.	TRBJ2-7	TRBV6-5	CASSYSVRAGNEQYF	TGTGCCAGCAGTTACTCGGTACGGGCCGGTAACGAGCAGTACTTC
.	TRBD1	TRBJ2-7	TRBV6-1	CASREGQGAYEQYF	TGTGCCAGCAGGGAGGGACAGGGGGCCTACGAGCAGTACTTC
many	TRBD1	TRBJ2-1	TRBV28	CASRYRGSYNEQFF	TGTGCCAGCAGATACAGGGGTTCCTACAATGAGCAGTTCTTC
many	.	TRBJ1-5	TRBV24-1	CATSDPGFNQPQHF	TGTGCCACCAGTGACCCGGGATTCAATCAGCCCCAGCATTTT
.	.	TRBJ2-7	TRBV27	CASSFQRAYEQYF	TGTGCCAGCAGTTTCCAGCGCGCCTACGAGCAGTACTTC
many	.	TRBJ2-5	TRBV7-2	CASSTASSQETQYF	TGTGCCAGCAGCACGGCGTCCAGCCAAGAGACCCAGTACTTC
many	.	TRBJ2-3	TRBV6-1	CASSKEESTNTDTQYF	TGTGCCAGCAGTAAAGAGGAATCTACGAACACAGATACGCAGTATTTT
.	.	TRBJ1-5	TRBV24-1	CATSDAQGGNQPQHF	TGTGCCACCAGTGACGCACAGGGAGGCAATCAGCCCCAGCATTTT
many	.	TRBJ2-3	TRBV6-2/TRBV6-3	CASSYYPSSNTQYF	TGTGCCAGCAGTTACTACCCCTCGTCTAATACGCAGTATTTT
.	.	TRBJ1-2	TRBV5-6	CASSSGSGGYTF	TGTGCCAGCAGCTCAGGGTCCGGTGGCTACACCTTC
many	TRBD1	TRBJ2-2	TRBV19	CASSIRQGDTGELFF	TGTGCCAGTAGTATCCGACAGGGGGACACCGGGGAGCTGTTTTTT
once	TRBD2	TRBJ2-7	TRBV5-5	CASSLDISGPIHEQYF	TGTGCCAGCAGCTTGGATATTAGCGGGCCTATCCACGAGCAGTACTTC
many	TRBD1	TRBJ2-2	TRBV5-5	CASSTAGTGLTGELFF	TGTGCCAGCAGCACCGCCGGGACAGGGCTCACCGGGGAGCTGTTTTTT
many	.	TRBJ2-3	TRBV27	CASSLVRNTDTQYF	TGTGCCAGCAGTTTAGTGCGGAACACAGATACGCAGTATTTT
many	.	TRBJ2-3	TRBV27	CASSYYTGSDTQYF	TGTGCCAGCAGTTACTACACAGGGTCGGATACGCAGTATTTT
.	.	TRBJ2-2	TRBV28	CASSLKSERELFF	TGTGCCAGCAGTTTAAAGTCCGAGAGGGAGCTGTTTTTT
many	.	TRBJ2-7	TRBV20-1	CSARRDLEKEQYF	TGCAGTGCTAGGCGGGATCTGGAGAAAGAGCAGTACTTC